This TCR beta chain comes out of a study of blood T cell repertoires in COVID-19. Study at large: COVID-19 samples, acute and convalescent, were from the United States, Italy and Spain.

Looked up from germline, CDR1 is GTSNPN and CDR2 is SVGIG (reference sequence). This CDR3 contains 13 residues. V was trimmed by 8 bases and J by 1 base, leaving 14 bases between them. Per the original data handling: Estimation of nucleated cell counts relied on the amplification of reference gene primers. Profiled with immunoSEQ multiplex PCR; TCRdb holds only in-frame clones, not every one. Clone size and V and J calls were adopted from that table, with D and trimming inferred from the DNA. The table has some 58,000 clones, 80% to 90% seen once. The rearrangement links TRBV30 to TRBJ1-1; D remains unclear. The source material was peripheral blood. The sequence was collected from a man aged 40-49 years with acute or convalescent COVID-19. DNA for the CDR3: TGTGCCGGCCTGACACTTCGGAACACTGAAGCTTTCTTT. Its translation: CAGLTLRNTEAFF.